This T cell receptor (beta chain) was sequenced in a study of cytomegalovirus exposure and HLA in healthy donors. Looking at the study overall: Among 398 genotyped donors, about 83% fell in the Caucasian-associated ancestry cluster. Study-level findings and limits: 87-base-pair reads could not separate some V segments, including TRBV6-2 and TRBV6-3.

The V gene's germline CDR1 is SSHAT and CDR2 FNYEAQ (reference sequence). The CDR3 runs to 15 residues. The PCR made use of 60 Vbeta and 13 Jbeta primers. The table came from immunoSEQ multiplex PCR; TCRdb's copy has only in-frame clones and leaves some out. Of 85,000 to 95,000 clones listed, about 7.6% are singletons. This clone was observed a handful of times. What it binds is not known. A read error may account for a junction end that differs from germline. Specimen: PBMCs. J is TRBJ2-2 and V is TRBV7-7, with 7 bases that match TRBD1. The TCR originated in a man aged 45-65 years in good health and CMV-seronegative. The CDR3 DNA follows: TGTGCTAGCAGCTTGGGACAGTTGAACACCGGGGAGCTGTTTTTT. Residues: CASSLGQLNTGELFF.